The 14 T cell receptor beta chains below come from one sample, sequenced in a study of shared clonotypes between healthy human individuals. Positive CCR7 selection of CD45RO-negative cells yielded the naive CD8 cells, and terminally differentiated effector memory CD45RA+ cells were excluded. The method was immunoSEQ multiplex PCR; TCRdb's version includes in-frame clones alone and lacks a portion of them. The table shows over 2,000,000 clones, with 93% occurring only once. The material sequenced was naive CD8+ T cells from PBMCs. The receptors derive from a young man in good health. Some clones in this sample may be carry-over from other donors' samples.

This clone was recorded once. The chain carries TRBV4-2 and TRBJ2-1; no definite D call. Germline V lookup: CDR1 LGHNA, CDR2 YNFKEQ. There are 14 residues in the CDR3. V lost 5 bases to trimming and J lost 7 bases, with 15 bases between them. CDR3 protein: CASSYSLGENEQFF. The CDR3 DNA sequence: TGTGCCAGCAGCTATAGTCTAGGTGAGAATGAGCAGTTCTTC.

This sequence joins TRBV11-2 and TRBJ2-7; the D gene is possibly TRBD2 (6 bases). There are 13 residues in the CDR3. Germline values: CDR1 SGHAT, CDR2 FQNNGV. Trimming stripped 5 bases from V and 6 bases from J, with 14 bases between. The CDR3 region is CASSPGRGIEQYF. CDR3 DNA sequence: TGTGCCAGCAGCCCAGGGCGGGGAATCGAGCAGTACTTC.

This CDR3 reads CSVEDPDFNYGYTF. The DNA of the CDR3 is TGCAGCGTTGAAGATCCTGATTTTAACTATGGCTACACCTTC. The chain couples TRBV29-1 to TRBJ1-2; no clear D. V was trimmed by 0 bases and J by 1 base, leaving 9 bases between them. CDR1 SQVTM and CDR2 ANQGSEA come from the germline V gene. The CDR3 totals 14 residues.

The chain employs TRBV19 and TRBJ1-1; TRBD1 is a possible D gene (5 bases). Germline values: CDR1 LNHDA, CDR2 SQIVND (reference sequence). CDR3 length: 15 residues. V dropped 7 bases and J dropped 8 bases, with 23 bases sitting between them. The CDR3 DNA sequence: TGTGCCAGTATATTCTGGGGCAGGTATGGTCCCGAAGCTTTCTTT. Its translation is CASIFWGRYGPEAFF.

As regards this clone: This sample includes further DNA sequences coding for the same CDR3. CDR3 in amino acids: CASSVGSSYNEQFF. The DNA of the CDR3 is TGTGCCAGCAGCGTGGGTAGCTCCTACAATGAGCAGTTCTTC. V is TRBV9 and J is TRBJ2-1; D uncertain. The V gene lost 2 bases and the J gene lost 0 bases, with 6 bases spanning the gap. This CDR3 comprises 14 residues. Germline V gene lookup returns CDR1 SGDLS and CDR2 YYNGEE.

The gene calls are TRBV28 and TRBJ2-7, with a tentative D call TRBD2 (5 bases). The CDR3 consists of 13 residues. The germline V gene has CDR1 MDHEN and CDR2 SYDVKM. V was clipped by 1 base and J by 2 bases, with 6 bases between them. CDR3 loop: CASSLLEAYEQYF. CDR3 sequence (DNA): TGTGCCAGCAGTTTATTGGAGGCCTACGAGCAGTACTTC.

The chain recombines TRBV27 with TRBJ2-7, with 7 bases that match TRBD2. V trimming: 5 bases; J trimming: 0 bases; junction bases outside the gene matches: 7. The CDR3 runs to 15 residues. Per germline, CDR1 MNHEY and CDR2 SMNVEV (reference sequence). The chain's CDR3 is CASSNFPGGSYEQYF. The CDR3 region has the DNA TGTGCCAGCAGTAACTTTCCGGGAGGCTCCTACGAGCAGTACTTC.

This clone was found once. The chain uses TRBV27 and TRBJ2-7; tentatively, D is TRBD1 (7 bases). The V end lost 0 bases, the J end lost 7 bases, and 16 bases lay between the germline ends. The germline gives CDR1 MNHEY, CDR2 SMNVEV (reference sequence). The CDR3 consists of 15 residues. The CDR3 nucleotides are TGTGCCAGCAGTTTATCGCGGGACAGCCCTCTGGAGCAGTACTTC. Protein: CASSLSRDSPLEQYF.

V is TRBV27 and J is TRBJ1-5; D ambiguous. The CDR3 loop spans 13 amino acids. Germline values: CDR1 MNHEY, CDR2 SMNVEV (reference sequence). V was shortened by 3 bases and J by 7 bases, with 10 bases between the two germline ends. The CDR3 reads CASSFARSQPQHF. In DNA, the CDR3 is TGTGCCAGCAGTTTCGCCAGGAGCCAGCCCCAGCATTTT.

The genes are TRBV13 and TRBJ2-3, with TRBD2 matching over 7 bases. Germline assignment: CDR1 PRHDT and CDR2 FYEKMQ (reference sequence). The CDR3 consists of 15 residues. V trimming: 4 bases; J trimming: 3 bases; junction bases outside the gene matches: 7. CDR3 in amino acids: CASSWVAGSTDTQYF. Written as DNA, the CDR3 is TGTGCCAGCAGCTGGGTAGCGGGCTCTACAGATACGCAGTATTTT.

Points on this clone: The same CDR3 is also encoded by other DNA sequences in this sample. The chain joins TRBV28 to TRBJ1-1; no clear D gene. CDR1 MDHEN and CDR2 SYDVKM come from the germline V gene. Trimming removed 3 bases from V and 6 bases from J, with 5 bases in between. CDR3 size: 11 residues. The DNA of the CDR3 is TGTGCCAGCAGTTTGGGAGCTGAAGCTTTCTTT. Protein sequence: CASSLGAEAFF.

This CDR3 reads CASSFPRQTRAGTPDTQYF. DNA for the CDR3: TGTGCCAGCAGCTTCCCACGCCAGACTAGGGCGGGAACCCCAGATACGCAGTATTTT. The chain joins TRBV7-2 to TRBJ2-3, with D perhaps TRBD2 (6 bases). The CDR3 has 19 amino acids. V lost 3 bases and J 4 bases, leaving 26 bases between the germline ends. Germline V gene data show CDR1 as SGHTA and CDR2 as FQGNSA. The variable domain in full, completed from reference TRBV7-2 and TRBJ2-3, reads GAGVSQSPSNKVTEKGKDVELRCDPISGHTALYWYRQSLGQGLEFLIYFQGNSAPDKSGLPSDRFSAERTGGSVSTLTIQRTQQEDSAVYLCASSFPRQTRAGTPDTQYFGPGTRLTVL.

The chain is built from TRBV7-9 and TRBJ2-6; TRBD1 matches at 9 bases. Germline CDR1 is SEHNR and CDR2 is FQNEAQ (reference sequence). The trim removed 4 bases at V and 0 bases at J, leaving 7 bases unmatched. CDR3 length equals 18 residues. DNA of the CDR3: TGTGCCAGCAGCTCTACACAGGGGGCAAGCTCTGGGGCCAACGTCCTGACTTTC. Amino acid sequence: CASSSTQGASSGANVLTF.

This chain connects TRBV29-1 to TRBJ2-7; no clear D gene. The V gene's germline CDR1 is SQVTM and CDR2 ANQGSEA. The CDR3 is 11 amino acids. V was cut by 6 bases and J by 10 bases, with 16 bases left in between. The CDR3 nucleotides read TGCAGCGTCTTGAAGGCTTTCTACCAGTACTTC. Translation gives CSVLKAFYQYF.